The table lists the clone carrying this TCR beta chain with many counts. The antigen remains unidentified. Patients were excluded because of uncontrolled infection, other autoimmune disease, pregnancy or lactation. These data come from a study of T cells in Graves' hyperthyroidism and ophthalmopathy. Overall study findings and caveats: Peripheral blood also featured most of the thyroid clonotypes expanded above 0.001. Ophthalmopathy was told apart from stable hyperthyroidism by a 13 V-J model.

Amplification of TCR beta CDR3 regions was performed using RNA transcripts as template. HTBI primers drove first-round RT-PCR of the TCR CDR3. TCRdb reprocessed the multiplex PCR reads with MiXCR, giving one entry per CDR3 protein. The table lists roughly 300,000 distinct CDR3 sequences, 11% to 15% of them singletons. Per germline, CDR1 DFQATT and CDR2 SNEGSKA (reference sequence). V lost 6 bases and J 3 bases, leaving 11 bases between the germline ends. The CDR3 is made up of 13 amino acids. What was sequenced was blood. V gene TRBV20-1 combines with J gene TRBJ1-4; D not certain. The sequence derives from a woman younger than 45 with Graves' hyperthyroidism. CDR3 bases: TGCAGTGCCGGCCAGTTGGCTAATGAAAAACTGTTTTTT. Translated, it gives CSAGQLANEKLFF.